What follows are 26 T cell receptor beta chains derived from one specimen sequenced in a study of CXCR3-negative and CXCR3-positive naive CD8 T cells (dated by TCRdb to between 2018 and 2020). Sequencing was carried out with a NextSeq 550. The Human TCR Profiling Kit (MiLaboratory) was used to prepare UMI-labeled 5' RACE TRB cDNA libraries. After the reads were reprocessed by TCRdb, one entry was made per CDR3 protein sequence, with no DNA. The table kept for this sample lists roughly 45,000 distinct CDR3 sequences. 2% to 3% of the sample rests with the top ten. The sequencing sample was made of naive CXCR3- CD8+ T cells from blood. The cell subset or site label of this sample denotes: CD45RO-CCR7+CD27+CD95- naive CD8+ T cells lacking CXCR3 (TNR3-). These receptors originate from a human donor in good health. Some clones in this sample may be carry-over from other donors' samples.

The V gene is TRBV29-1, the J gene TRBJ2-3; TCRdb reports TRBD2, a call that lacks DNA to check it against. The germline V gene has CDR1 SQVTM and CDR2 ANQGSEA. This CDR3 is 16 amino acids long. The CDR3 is CSVEWSLAGDTDTQYF.

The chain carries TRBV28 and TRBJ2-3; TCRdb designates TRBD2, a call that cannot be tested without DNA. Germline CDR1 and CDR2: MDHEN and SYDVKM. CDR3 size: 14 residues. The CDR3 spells CASSFSGGADTQYF.

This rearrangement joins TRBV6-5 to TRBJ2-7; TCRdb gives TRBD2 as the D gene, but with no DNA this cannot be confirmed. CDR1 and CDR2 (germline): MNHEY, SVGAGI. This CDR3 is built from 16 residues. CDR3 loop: CASSYLGTSVPYEQYF.

The CDR3: CASSLYATATDTQYF. The chain carries TRBV5-1 and TRBJ2-3. CDR1 and CDR2 (germline): SGHRS, YFSETQ. CDR3 length: 15 residues. Filled out from reference TRBV5-1 and TRBJ2-3, the complete variable domain reads KAGVTQTPRYLIKTRGQQVTLSCSPISGHRSVSWYQQTPGQGLQFLFEYFSETQRNKGNFPGRFSGRQFSNSRSEMNVSTLELGDSALYLCASSLYATATDTQYFGPGTRLTVL.

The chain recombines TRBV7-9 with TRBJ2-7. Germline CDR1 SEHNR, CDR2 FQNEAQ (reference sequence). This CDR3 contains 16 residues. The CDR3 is CASSLGGVGAFYEQYF.

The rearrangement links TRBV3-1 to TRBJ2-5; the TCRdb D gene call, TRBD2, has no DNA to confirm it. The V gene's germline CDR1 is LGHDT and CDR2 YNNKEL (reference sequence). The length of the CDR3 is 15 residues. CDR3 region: CASSQVYAAQETQYF.

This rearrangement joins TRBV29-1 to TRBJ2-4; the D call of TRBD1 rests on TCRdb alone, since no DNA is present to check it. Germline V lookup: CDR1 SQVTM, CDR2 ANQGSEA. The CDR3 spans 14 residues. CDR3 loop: CSVSGRSSGNIQYF.

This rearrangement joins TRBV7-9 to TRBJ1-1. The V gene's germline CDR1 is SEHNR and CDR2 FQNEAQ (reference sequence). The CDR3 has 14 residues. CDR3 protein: CAILRGPMNTEAFF.

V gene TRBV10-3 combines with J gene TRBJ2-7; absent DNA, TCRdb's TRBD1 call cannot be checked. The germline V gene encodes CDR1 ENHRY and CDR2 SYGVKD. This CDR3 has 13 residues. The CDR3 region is CAIRGGQAYEQYF.

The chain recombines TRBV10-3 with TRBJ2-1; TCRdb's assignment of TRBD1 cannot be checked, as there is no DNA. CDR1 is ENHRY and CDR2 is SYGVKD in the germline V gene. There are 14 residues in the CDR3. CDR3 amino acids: CAISGPGTGDEQFF.

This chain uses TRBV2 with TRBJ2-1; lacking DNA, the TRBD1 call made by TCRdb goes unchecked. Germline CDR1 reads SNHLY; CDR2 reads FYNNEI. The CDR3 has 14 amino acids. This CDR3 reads CASTFGQGVDEQFF.

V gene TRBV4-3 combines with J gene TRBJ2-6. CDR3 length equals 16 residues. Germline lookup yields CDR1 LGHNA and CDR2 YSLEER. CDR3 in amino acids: CASSPARGSGANVLTF.

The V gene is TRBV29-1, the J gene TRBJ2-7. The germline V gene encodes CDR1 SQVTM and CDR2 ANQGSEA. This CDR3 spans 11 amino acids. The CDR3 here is CSVLKSYEQYF.

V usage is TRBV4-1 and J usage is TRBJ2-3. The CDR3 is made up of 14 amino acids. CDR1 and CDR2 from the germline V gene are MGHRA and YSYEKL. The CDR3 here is CASSPSQGSDTQYF.

Here the CDR3 reads CSVREMDTATNEKLFF. This chain joins TRBV29-1 and TRBJ1-4; TCRdb picks TRBD1, but there is no DNA to check that call. The CDR3 has 16 amino acids. CDR1 is SQVTM and CDR2 is ANQGSEA in the germline V gene.

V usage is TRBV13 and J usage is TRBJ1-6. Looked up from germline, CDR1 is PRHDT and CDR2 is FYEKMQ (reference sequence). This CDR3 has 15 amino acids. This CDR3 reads CASSPVGDLNSPLHF. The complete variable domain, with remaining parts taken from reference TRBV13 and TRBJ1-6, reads AAGVIQSPRHLIKEKRETATLKCYPIPRHDTVYWYQQGPGQDPQFLISFYEKMQSDKGSIPDRFSAQQFSDYHSELNMSSLELGDSALYFCASSPVGDLNSPLHFGNGTRLTVT.

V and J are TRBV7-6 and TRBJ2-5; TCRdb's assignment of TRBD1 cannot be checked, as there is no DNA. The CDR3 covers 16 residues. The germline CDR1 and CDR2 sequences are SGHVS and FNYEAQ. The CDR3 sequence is CASSLVPAGDQETQYF.

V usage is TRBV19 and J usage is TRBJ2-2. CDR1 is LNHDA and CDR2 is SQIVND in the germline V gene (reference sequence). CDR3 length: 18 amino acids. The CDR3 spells CASSTWRSPNQVGGELFF.

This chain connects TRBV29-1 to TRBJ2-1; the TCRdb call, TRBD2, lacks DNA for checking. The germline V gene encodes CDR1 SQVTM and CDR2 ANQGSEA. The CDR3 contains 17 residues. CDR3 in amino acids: CSVDALGRGGSYNEQFF.

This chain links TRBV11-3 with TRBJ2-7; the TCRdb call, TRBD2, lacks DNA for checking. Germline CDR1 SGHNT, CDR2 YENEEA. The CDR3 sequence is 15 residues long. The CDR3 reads CASSLGRGSSYEQYF. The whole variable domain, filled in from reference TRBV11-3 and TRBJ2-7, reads EAGVVQSPRYKIIEKKQPVAFWCNPISGHNTLYWYLQNLGQGPELLIRYENEEAVDDSQLPKDRFSAERLKGVDSTLKIQPAELGDSAVYLCASSLGRGSSYEQYFGPGTRLTVT.

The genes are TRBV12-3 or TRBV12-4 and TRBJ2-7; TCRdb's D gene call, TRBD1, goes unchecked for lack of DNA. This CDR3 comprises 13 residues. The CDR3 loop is CASSSTGVAEQYF.

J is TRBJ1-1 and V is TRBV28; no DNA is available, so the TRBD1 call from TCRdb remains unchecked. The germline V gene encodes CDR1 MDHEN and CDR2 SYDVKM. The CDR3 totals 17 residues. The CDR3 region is CASSLFLRYSLNTEAFF.

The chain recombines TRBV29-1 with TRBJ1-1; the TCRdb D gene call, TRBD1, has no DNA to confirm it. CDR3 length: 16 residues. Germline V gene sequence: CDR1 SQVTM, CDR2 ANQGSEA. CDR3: CSARAGTGFSHREAFF.

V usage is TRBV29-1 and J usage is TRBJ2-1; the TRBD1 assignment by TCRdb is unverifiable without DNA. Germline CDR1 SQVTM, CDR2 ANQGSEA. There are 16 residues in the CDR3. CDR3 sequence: CSVRGGPLAEYNEQFF.

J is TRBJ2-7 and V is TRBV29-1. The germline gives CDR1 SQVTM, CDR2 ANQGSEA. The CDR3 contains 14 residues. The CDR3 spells CSVEGQSTSYEQYF.

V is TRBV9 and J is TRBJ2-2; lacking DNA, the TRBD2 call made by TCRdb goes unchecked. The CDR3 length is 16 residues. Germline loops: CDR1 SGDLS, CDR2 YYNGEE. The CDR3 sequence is CASSVVAGEATGELFF.